Listed below are T cell receptor beta chains from one sample, sequenced in a study of T cell responses to AZD1222 COVID-19 vaccine. Method: immunoSEQ multiplex PCR; TCRdb's copy keeps in-frame clones and lacks some. Of 70,000 to 90,000 clones in the sample, about 72% were seen once. The sequencing used peripheral blood, collected on day 0 of AZD1222 vaccination. These receptors were obtained from an adult in good health. The CDR3 runs from the conserved cysteine through the conserved F or W. Rows give clone size only sometimes, using once, few, many, or a class for an expanded clone.

abundance,j_gene,v_gene,CDR3aa
-,TRBJ1-5,TRBV7-9,CASSFGALQPQHF
few,TRBJ2-7,TRBV7-5,CVRSPPTGAISYEQYF
-,TRBJ2-7,TRBV20-1,CSASLTGGSEQYF
-,TRBJ2-1,TRBV19,CASSTEWTSGRESSYNEQFF
-,TRBJ1-1,TRBV3-1/TRBV3-2,CASSQQLGGEAFF
-,TRBJ2-5,TRBV5-1,CASSHDVSGSPGETQYF
few,TRBJ1-1,TRBV21-1,CASSKYRGPMNTEAFF
-,TRBJ1-1,TRBV5-1,CASSFSGTGDTEAFF
-,TRBJ1-5,TRBV19,CASTRQTSNQPQHF
-,TRBJ1-1,TRBV24-1,CATSGAPGNTEAFF
-,TRBJ2-3,TRBV24-1,CATSDLHKCGADTQYF
-,TRBJ2-2,TRBV9,CASRPEGTGELFF
-,TRBJ2-1,TRBV27,CASSNQGGNEQFF
-,TRBJ1-1,TRBV5-1,CASSLDTGTTEAFF
-,TRBJ2-1,TRBV7-9,CASSLAPGLAGGSEQFF
-,TRBJ1-2,TRBV10-1,CASSVSGTRLPNYGYTF
-,TRBJ2-7,TRBV29-1,CSTRQGSSYEQYF
-,TRBJ2-6,TRBV21-1,CASSKEGAGGTPNSGANVLTF
-,TRBJ2-2,TRBV7-6,CASSVEDREYTGELFF
-,TRBJ1-3,TRBV11-2,CASSVRSAGNTIYF
-,TRBJ2-1,TRBV24-1,CATSDLQQGGNEQFF
-,TRBJ1-1,TRBV7-9,CASSPDRAMNTEAFF
medium-sized,TRBJ1-5,TRBV3-1/TRBV3-2,CASSQDGRGKRFNSNQPQHF
-,TRBJ1-1,TRBV5-1,CASSLTGATEAFF
-,TRBJ2-7,TRBV7-2,CASSLGTGGSYEQYF
-,TRBJ2-5,TRBV5-5,CASSLGSSGYQETQYF
-,TRBJ2-5,TRBV20-1,CSASPGETQYF
-,TRBJ1-5,TRBV10-3,CAISNTGSDQPQHF
-,TRBJ1-1,TRBV5-4,CASSLGGGENTEAFF
-,TRBJ1-1,TRBV5-6,CASRRTGRNTEAFF
-,TRBJ2-7,TRBV5-1,CASSPGRTSDYEQYF
-,TRBJ2-1,TRBV4-1,CASSQDRGTYNEQFF
-,TRBJ1-6,TRBV5-4,CASSLKGNSPLHF
-,TRBJ2-3,TRBV2,CASSPSADTQYF
-,TRBJ1-5,TRBV7-9,CASSDYRGRGNQPQHF
once,TRBJ2-7,TRBV18,CASSGSGTPYEQYF
many,TRBJ1-1,TRBV27,CASSLSGGPMNTEAFF
few,TRBJ1-1,TRBV19,CASSLRDRGNTEAFF
-,TRBJ1-1,TRBV5-1,CASSFKIVGQGVGGTEAFF
few,TRBJ1-2,TRBV4-1,CASSQVDREVGYTF
-,TRBJ2-1,TRBV14,CASSPSWLGTSYNEQFF
-,TRBJ2-1,TRBV11-2,CASSLARTWEGEQFF
-,TRBJ2-7,TRBV10-2,CASSEWPALPSDQYF
-,TRBJ2-7,TRBV5-1,CASSLSGQGHQEQYF
-,TRBJ2-1,TRBV30,CALEFSGTSYNEQFF
few,TRBJ1-4,TRBV9,CASSVVKRGKQTNEKLFF
-,TRBJ2-7,TRBV6-5,CASSYSTGGSYEQYF
-,TRBJ1-2,TRBV7-2,CASSLDVNYGYTF
-,TRBJ2-5,TRBV12-3/TRBV12-4,CASSLTGGETQYF
-,TRBJ1-5,TRBV30,CAWSRRGNQPQHF
few,TRBJ1-2,TRBV7-8,CASSLGGGQSNYGYTF